Listed below are T cell receptor beta chains from one sample, sequenced in a study of cytomegalovirus exposure and HLA in healthy donors. Some clones are missing from TCRdb's copy, which holds only in-frame ones; the method was immunoSEQ multiplex PCR. The sample shows 120,000 or so clones, over 70% of them seen only once. The sample was PBMCs. These receptor sequences come from a woman aged 45-59 years in good health and CMV-seronegative. CDR3s include the opening cysteine and the closing phenylalanine or tryptophan. The order of the fields is V gene, clone size, D gene, J gene, CDR3 protein, CDR3 DNA. The D gene is left open where the match is weak. Some rows mark clone size as missing; the rest say once, few, many or name a class of expanded clone.

TRBV15	few	NA	TRBJ2-7	CATSRDRSLAFGEQYF	TGTGCCACCAGCAGAGATCGATCGTTAGCGTTTGGCGAGCAGTACTTC
TRBV28	NA	TRBD1	TRBJ2-4	CASSLSGTGELWDKNIQYF	TGTGCCAGCAGTTTGTCCGGGACAGGGGAGTTGTGGGACAAAAACATTCAGTACTTC
TRBV30	NA	TRBD2	TRBJ2-5	CAWSASTLSGRETQYF	TGTGCCTGGAGTGCCTCCACCCTTAGCGGGAGGGAGACCCAGTACTTC
TRBV18	NA	TRBD1	TRBJ2-7	CASSQPGDRATYEQYF	TGTGCCAGCTCCCAACCCGGGGACAGGGCAACTTACGAGCAGTACTTC
TRBV18	once	NA	TRBJ1-1	CASSPQGGETEAFF	TGTGCCAGCTCACCACAGGGTGGGGAGACTGAAGCTTTCTTT
TRBV9	NA	NA	TRBJ2-5	CASSSSPDRQETQYF	TGTGCCAGCAGCTCTTCTCCGGACAGACAAGAGACCCAGTACTTC
TRBV4-3	NA	NA	TRBJ1-2	CASSQDHRLSGTF	TGCGCCAGCAGCCAAGATCACAGGTTGAGTGGAACCTTC
TRBV4-2	NA	TRBD2	TRBJ2-7	CASSQERGSSYEQYF	TGTGCCAGCAGCCAAGAACGCGGGAGCTCCTACGAGCAGTACTTC
TRBV9	NA	TRBD2	TRBJ2-1	CASSAPGLAGEREQFF	TGTGCCAGCAGCGCACCGGGACTAGCGGGAGAAAGGGAGCAGTTCTTC
TRBV10-3	NA	TRBD1	TRBJ2-7	CATKGQGAYEQYF	TGTGCCACCAAAGGACAGGGGGCCTACGAGCAGTACTTC
TRBV9	NA	TRBD2	TRBJ2-5	CASSVGGRAGETQYF	TGTGCCAGCAGCGTGGGCGGGAGGGCCGGGGAGACCCAGTACTTC
TRBV2	NA	NA	TRBJ2-6	CASQPNGPGANVLTF	TGTGCCAGCCAACCTAACGGTCCTGGGGCCAACGTCCTGACTTTC
TRBV29-1	NA	TRBD2	TRBJ2-3	CSVIFRGRAADTQYF	TGCAGCGTTATTTTTCGCGGGAGGGCCGCCGATACGCAGTATTTT
TRBV10-1	NA	TRBD2	TRBJ2-7	CASSGRGAPYEQYF	TGCGCCAGCAGTGGGCGGGGGGCGCCTTACGAGCAGTACTTC
TRBV30	NA	TRBD1	TRBJ1-2	CAWSGRGDYGYTF	TGTGCCTGGAGTGGCAGGGGGGACTATGGCTACACCTTC
TRBV5-8	NA	NA	TRBJ1-1	CASSSGVTGDTEAFF	TGTGCCAGCAGCTCGGGGGTAACAGGAGACACTGAAGCTTTCTTT
TRBV28	NA	NA	TRBJ1-1	CASSSPRGGNTEAFF	TGTGCCAGCAGTTCTCCACGGGGGGGGAACACTGAAGCTTTCTTT
TRBV19	few	TRBD2	TRBJ2-7	CASSLHFSGRATYEQYF	TGTGCCAGTAGTCTGCACTTTAGCGGGAGGGCTACCTACGAGCAGTACTTC
TRBV7-9	NA	TRBD2	TRBJ2-5	CASSLPGLGGVGQYF	TGTGCCAGCAGCTTACCGGGACTAGGTGGAGTGGGCCAGTACTTC
TRBV28	once	NA	TRBJ2-5	CASSRTGVQETQYF	TGTGCCAGCAGCCGGACGGGGGTTCAGGAGACCCAGTACTTC
TRBV25-1	NA	TRBD2	TRBJ2-3	CASSEFGTSVLYF	TGTGCCAGCAGTGAATTCGGGACTAGCGTTCTCTATTTT
TRBV7-9	NA	TRBD2	TRBJ2-1	CSSSLDRLALKVNNEQFF	TGTTCCAGCAGCTTAGATAGACTAGCGCTAAAGGTGAACAATGAGCAGTTCTTC
TRBV14	NA	TRBD2	TRBJ2-1	CASSQVASGSFGNNEQFF	TGTGCCAGCAGCCAAGTGGCGAGCGGGAGTTTTGGAAACAATGAGCAGTTCTTC
TRBV7-3	NA	NA	TRBJ2-2	CASSLVQGNTGELFF	TGTGCCAGCAGCTTAGTACAGGGGAACACCGGGGAGCTGTTTTTT
TRBV11-2	NA	TRBD1	TRBJ2-5	CASSRDRQETQYF	TGTGCCAGCAGCCGGGACAGACAAGAGACCCAGTACTTC
TRBV6-1	NA	TRBD1	TRBJ1-1	CASSDTGGVGNTEAFF	TGTGCCAGCAGTGACACAGGGGGCGTTGGGAACACTGAAGCTTTCTTT
TRBV7-2	NA	TRBD2	TRBJ2-2	CASRSGGVGELFF	TGTGCCAGCAGAAGCGGGGGGGTCGGGGAGCTGTTTTTT
TRBV15	once	TRBD2	TRBJ2-1	CATSRGTRNEQFF	TGTGCCACCAGCAGAGGGACTAGAAATGAGCAGTTCTTC
TRBV25-1	NA	TRBD1	TRBJ2-3	CASSDLPGDRGTDTQYF	TGTGCCAGCAGTGACCTCCCGGGGGACAGGGGCACAGATACGCAGTATTTT
TRBV7-9	few	TRBD1	TRBJ2-7	CASSSGTGHSSYEQYF	TGTGCCAGCAGCTCGGGGACAGGGCATTCGTCCTACGAGCAGTACTTC
TRBV6-1	NA	NA	TRBJ1-4	CATRRAINEKLFF	TGTGCCACCCGCAGGGCGATTAATGAAAAACTGTTTTTT
TRBV27	NA	TRBD2	TRBJ2-7	CASMILAGDSYEQYF	TGTGCCAGCATGATACTAGCGGGAGATTCCTACGAGCAGTACTTC
TRBV30	NA	TRBD1	TRBJ2-7	CAWSSRGSYEQYF	TGTGCCTGGAGCTCCAGGGGGTCCTACGAGCAGTACTTC
TRBV28	NA	TRBD1	TRBJ2-7	CASSLRGQSYEQYF	TGTGCCAGCAGTTTAAGGGGGCAATCCTACGAGCAGTACTTC
TRBV7-9	once	TRBD2	TRBJ2-1	CSSSLSAGAVEQFF	TGTTCCAGCAGCTTATCCGCGGGAGCGGTTGAGCAGTTCTTC
TRBV28	NA	TRBD1	TRBJ1-3	CASRGTGGNTIYF	TGTGCCAGCAGGGGGACAGGGGGAAACACCATATATTTT
TRBV5-5	NA	TRBD1	TRBJ1-4	CASSLWDRGEEKLFF	TGTGCCAGCAGCTTGTGGGACAGGGGGGAGGAAAAACTGTTTTTT
TRBV28	NA	TRBD2	TRBJ2-1	CASSLLAGGPYNEQFF	TGTGCCAGCAGTCTCCTGGCGGGAGGGCCCTACAATGAGCAGTTCTTC
TRBV18	NA	NA	TRBJ1-3	CASSPDSSGNTIYF	TGTGCCAGCTCACCCGACTCCTCTGGAAACACCATATATTTT
TRBV5-1	few	TRBD2	TRBJ2-7	CASSSSGGSYEQYF	TGCGCCAGCAGCTCTAGCGGGGGTTCCTACGAGCAGTACTTC
TRBV2	NA	NA	TRBJ2-7	CASSSDSYEQYF	TGTGCCAGCAGCTCCGACAGCTACGAGCAGTACTTC
TRBV6-5	NA	TRBD2	TRBJ2-1	CASSSGLVSYEQFF	TGTGCCAGCAGTTCAGGACTAGTCTCCTATGAGCAGTTCTTC
TRBV19	NA	TRBD1	TRBJ1-1	CASSELDRGNTEAFF	TGTGCCAGTAGTGAACTCGACAGGGGTAACACTGAAGCTTTCTTT